The rows below give T cell receptor beta chains drawn from one sample of a study of T cell responses to AZD1222 COVID-19 vaccine. TCRdb's copy holds only in-frame clones and misses some; the assay was immunoSEQ multiplex PCR. The data contain 130,000 or so clones, about nine tenths of them seen just once; the ten biggest clones take up around 1%. Sequences were derived from peripheral blood, sampled 28 days after the second AZD1222 dose. Source of these receptors: an adult who received the AZD1222 COVID-19 vaccine. The CDR3 runs from the conserved cysteine through the conserved F or W. D genes are given only for firm matches. Expanded clones are given a class, and other clones once, few, many or no size at all.

.,TRBJ2-2,TRBD1,TRBV5-4,TGTGCCAGCAGCTCGCCGACAGGGGTAACCGGGGAGCTGTTTTTT,CASSSPTGVTGELFF
.,TRBJ1-2,.,TRBV2,TGTGCCAGCATAAGGGTCAGCTATGGCTACACCTTC,CASIRVSYGYTF
.,TRBJ1-1,.,TRBV12-3/TRBV12-4,TGTGCCAGCAGTCTCAGGGAAGGCACTGAAGCTTTCTTT,CASSLREGTEAFF
.,TRBJ2-6,TRBD2,TRBV2,TGTGCCAGCAGTGAACTGTTAGCGGGAGGGCTCGGGGCCAACGTCCTGACTTTC,CASSELLAGGLGANVLTF
.,TRBJ2-3,.,TRBV30,TGTGCCTGGAGTGTTTTAGCTACAGATACGCAGTATTTT,CAWSVLATDTQYF
.,TRBJ2-1,.,TRBV7-9,TGTGCCAGCAGCCGCGTACCCTACAATGAGCAGTTCTTC,CASSRVPYNEQFF
.,TRBJ2-5,.,TRBV5-1,TGCGCCAGCAGCTTGGTTGCGGGTTTTGGAGAGACCCAGTACTTC,CASSLVAGFGETQYF
once,TRBJ2-1,.,TRBV9,TGTGCCAGCAGCGTAGGCCGAGTGGGACCCCGGGAGAGGGATGAGCAGTTCTTC,CASSVGRVGPRERDEQFF
.,TRBJ1-2,TRBD1,TRBV19,TGTGCCAGTAATTCCCTGACAGGGAACTATGGCTACACCTTC,CASNSLTGNYGYTF
.,TRBJ1-6,.,TRBV9,TGTGCCAGCAGGAGGGGTGGTCGTGAATCACCCCTCCACTTT,CASRRGGRESPLHF
once,TRBJ2-7,.,TRBV9,TGTGCCAGCAGCGTATCCCCCTCGACTGCAGAGCAGTACTTC,CASSVSPSTAEQYF
.,TRBJ1-6,.,TRBV6-6,TGTGCCAGCAGCCCCCGGGGAAAGGCTAATTCACCCCTCCACTTT,CASSPRGKANSPLHF
.,TRBJ1-1,.,TRBV18,TGTGCCAGCTCACCAGCCCAGAACACTGAAGCTTTCTTT,CASSPAQNTEAFF
.,TRBJ2-1,TRBD1,TRBV6-5,TGTGCCAGCAGAGCAACCCGGGGACAGGGTAGTGAGCAGTTCTTC,CASRATRGQGSEQFF
.,TRBJ1-5,.,TRBV6-1,TGTGCCAGCAGTGAAAGGATTGGGGCCGTGATCTATAGCAATCAGCCCCAGCATTTT,CASSERIGAVIYSNQPQHF
.,TRBJ2-1,TRBD1,TRBV13,TGTGCCAGCAGCCAACAGGGGCACAATGAGCAGTTCTTC,CASSQQGHNEQFF
once,TRBJ1-2,.,TRBV19,TGTGCCAGTAGCTGGAGATCTAACTATGGCTACACCTTC,CASSWRSNYGYTF
.,TRBJ2-5,TRBD1,TRBV19,TGTGCCAGTAGTCCCGGGACAGGGGCAACGACCCAGTACTTC,CASSPGTGATTQYF
.,TRBJ1-5,.,TRBV12-5,TGTGCTGTGAAGACTGCGCCCAATCAGCCCCAGCATTTT,CAVKTAPNQPQHF
.,TRBJ2-1,TRBD2,TRBV2,TGTGCCAGCAGACTAGCGGGATATGAAAAACGGGTAGATGAGCAGTTCTTC,CASRLAGYEKRVDEQFF
.,TRBJ1-6,.,TRBV30,TGTGCCTGGAGGGCTAGACATGGTTATAATTCACCCCTCCACTTT,CAWRARHGYNSPLHF
.,TRBJ2-7,.,TRBV27,TGTGCCAGCAGGCGGACGGATAGCTCCTACGAGCAGTACTTC,CASRRTDSSYEQYF
.,TRBJ1-2,.,TRBV18,TGTGCCAGCTCACCCGAGAAAAACTATGGCTACACCTTC,CASSPEKNYGYTF
.,TRBJ1-1,TRBD1,TRBV27,TGTGCCAGCAGTTATACCGGTCCGGACAGGGGGGCTGAAGCTTTCTTT,CASSYTGPDRGAEAFF
.,TRBJ1-1,.,TRBV5-5,TGTGCCAGCAGCTTGTGGGGAGGTATTAACACTGAAGCTTTCTTT,CASSLWGGINTEAFF
.,TRBJ1-2,TRBD1,TRBV2,TGTGCCAGCAGTGAAATCAGGGGGCAAAGTGGCTACACCTTC,CASSEIRGQSGYTF